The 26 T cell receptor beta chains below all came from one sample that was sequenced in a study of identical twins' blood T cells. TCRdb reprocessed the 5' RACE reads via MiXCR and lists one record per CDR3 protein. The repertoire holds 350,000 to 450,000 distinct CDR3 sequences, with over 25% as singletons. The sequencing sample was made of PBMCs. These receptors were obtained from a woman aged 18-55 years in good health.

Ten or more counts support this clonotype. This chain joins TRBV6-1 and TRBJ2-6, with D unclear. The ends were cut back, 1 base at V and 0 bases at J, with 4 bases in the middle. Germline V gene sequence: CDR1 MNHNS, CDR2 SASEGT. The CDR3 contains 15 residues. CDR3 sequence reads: CASSEGYSGANVLTF. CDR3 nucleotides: TGTGCCAGCAGTGAAGGGTACTCTGGGGCCAACGTCCTGACTTTC.

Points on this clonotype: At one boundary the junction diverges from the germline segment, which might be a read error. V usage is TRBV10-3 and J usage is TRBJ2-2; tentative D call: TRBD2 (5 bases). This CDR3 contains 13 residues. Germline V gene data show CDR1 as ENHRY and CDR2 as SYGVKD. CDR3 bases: TGTGCCATCATAAGGGAAAACACCGGGAAGCTGTTTTTT. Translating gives CAIIRENTGKLFF.

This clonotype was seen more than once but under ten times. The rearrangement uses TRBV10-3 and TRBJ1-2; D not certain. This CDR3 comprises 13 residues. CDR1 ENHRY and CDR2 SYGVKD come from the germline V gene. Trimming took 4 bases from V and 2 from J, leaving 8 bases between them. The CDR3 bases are TGTGCCATCAGTGGAGCTTCAAACTATGGCTACACCTTC. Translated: CAISGASNYGYTF.

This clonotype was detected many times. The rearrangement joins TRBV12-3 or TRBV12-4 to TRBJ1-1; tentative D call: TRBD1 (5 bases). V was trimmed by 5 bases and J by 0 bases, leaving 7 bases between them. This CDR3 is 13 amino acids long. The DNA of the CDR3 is TGTGCCAGCAGTGGGGGTTTGAACACTGAAGCTTTCTTT. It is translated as CASSGGLNTEAFF.

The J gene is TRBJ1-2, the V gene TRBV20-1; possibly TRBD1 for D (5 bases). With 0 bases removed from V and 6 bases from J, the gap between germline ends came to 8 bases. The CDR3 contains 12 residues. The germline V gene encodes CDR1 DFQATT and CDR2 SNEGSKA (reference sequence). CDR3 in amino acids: CSARDEGNGYTF. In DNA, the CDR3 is TGCAGTGCTAGAGATGAGGGGAATGGCTACACCTTC.

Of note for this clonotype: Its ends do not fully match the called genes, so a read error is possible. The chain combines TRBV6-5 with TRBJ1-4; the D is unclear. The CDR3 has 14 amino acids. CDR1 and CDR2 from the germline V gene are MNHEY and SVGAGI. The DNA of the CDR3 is TGTGTCAGCAATTCCCATGCAACTAATGAAAAACTGTTTTTT. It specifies CVSNSHATNEKLFF.

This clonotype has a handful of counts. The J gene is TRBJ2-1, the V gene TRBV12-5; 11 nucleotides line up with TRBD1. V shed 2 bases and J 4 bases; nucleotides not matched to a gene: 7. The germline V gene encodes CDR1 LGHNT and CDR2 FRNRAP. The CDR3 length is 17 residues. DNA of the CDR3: TGTGCTAGTGGTTTGCCAATCGGACAGGGGGCGTACAATGAGCAGTTCTTC. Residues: CASGLPIGQGAYNEQFF.

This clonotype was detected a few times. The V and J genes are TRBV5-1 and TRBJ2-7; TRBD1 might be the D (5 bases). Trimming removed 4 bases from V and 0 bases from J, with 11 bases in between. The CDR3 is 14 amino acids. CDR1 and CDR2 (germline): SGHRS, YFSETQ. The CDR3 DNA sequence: TGCGCCAGCAGCCCGGACATGAGCTCCTACGAGCAGTACTTC. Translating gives CASSPDMSSYEQYF.

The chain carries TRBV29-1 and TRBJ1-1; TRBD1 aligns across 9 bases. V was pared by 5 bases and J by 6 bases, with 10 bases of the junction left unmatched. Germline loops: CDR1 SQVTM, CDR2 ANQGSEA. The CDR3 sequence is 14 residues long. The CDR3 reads CSVPIVRQGAEAFF. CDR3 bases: TGCAGCGTTCCAATCGTAAGACAGGGGGCTGAAGCTTTCTTT.

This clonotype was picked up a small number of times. The CDR3 here is CASETTGTGEQFF. CDR3 nucleotides: TGTGCCAGCGAAACGACAGGAACGGGTGAGCAGTTCTTC. The rearrangement uses TRBV21-1 and TRBJ2-1; the table assigns TRBD1, which was not confirmed against the DNA. TRBV21-1 is a pseudogene. This CDR3 spans 13 amino acids.

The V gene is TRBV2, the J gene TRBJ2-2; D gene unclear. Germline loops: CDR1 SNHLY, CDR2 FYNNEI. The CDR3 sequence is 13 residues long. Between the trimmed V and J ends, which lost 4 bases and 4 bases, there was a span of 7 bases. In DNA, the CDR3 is TGTGCCAGCAGTGTCAAAGCCACCGGGGAGCTGTTTTTT. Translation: CASSVKATGELFF. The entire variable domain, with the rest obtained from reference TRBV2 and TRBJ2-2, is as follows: EPEVTQTPSHQVTQMGQEVILRCVPISNHLYFYWYRQILGQKVEFLVSFYNNEISEKSEIFDDQFSVERPDGSNFTLKIRSTKLEDSAMYFCASSVKATGELFFGEGSRLTVL.

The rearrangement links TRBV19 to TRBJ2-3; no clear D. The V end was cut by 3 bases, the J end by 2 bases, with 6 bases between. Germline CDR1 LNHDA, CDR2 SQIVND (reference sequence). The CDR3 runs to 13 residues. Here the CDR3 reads CASSITDTDTQYF. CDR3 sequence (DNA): TGTGCCAGTAGTATCACTGACACAGATACGCAGTATTTT.

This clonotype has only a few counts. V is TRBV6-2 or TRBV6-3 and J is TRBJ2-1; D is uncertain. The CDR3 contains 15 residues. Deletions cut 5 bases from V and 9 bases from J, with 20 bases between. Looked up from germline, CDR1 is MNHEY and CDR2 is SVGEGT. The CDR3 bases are TGTGCCAGCAGTGAAGCATCGAGGCCCCCTGGTGAGCAGTTCTTC. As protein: CASSEASRPPGEQFF.

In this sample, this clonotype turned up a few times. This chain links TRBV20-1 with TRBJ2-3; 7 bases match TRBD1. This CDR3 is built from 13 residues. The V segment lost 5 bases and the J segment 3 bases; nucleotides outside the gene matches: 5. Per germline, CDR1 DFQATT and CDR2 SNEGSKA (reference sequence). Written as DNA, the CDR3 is TGCAGTGCTTACAGGGGCGGTACAGATACGCAGTATTTT. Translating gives CSAYRGGTDTQYF.

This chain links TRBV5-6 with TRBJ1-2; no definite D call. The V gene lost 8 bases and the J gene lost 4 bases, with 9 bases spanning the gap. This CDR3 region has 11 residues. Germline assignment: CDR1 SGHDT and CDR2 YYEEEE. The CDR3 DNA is TGTGCCAGGTTCCACCTCTATGGCTACACCTTC. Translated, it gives CARFHLYGYTF.

The CDR3 bases are TGTGCCAGCAGCTTCGGGACTAGCGGAGGGAATGAGCAGTTCTTC. The encoded protein is CASSFGTSGGNEQFF. V usage is TRBV7-2 and J usage is TRBJ2-1; 11 bases are shared with TRBD2. This CDR3 spans 15 amino acids. The germline V gene has CDR1 SGHTA and CDR2 FQGNSA. Losses at the gene ends were 3 bases for V and 7 bases for J; bases not matched to a gene: 5.

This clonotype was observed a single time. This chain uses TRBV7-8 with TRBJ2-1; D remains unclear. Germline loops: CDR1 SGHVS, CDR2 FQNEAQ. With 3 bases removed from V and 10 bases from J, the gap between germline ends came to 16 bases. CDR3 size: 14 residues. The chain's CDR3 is CASSFLSKMGEQFF. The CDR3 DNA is TGTGCCAGCAGCTTTTTAAGCAAGATGGGGGAGCAGTTCTTC.

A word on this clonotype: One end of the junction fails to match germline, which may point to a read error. The CDR3 DNA is TGCGCCAGCAGCACCCAGGTGGCGGGAGCATTTGACACCGGGGAGGTGTTTTTT. Translating gives CASSTQVAGAFDTGEVFF. V is TRBV4-3 and J is TRBJ2-2; 7 nucleotides line up with TRBD2. CDR1 and CDR2 from the germline V gene are LGHNA and YSLEER. CDR3 length: 18 residues.

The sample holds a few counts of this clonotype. CDR3 amino acids: CSATGAGNTEAFF. In DNA, the CDR3 is TGCAGTGCTACGGGGGCCGGGAACACTGAAGCTTTCTTT. The chain carries TRBV20-1 and TRBJ1-1, with D possibly TRBD1 on 6 matching bases. CDR1 DFQATT and CDR2 SNEGSKA come from the germline V gene (reference sequence). V dropped 4 bases and J dropped 1 base, with 10 bases sitting between them. This CDR3 has 13 amino acids.

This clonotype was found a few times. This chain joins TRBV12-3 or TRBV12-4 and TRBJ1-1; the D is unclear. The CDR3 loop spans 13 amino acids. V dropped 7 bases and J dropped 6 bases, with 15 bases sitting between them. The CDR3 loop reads CASTLSLGAEAFF. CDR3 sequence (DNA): TGTGCCAGCACTCTTAGTCTTGGGGCTGAAGCTTTCTTT.

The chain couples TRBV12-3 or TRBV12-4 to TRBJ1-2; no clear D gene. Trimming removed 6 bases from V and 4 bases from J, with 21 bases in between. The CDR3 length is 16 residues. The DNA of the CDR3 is TGTGCCAGCAGAAGGACGGAAGAGCGTCTCGGCTATGGCTACACCTTC. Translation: CASRRTEERLGYGYTF.

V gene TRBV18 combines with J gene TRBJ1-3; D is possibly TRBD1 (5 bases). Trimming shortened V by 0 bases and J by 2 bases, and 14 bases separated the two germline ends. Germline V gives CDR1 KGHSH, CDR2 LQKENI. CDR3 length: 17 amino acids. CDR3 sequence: CASSPPNSRVAGNTIYF. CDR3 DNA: TGTGCCAGCTCACCACCGAACAGCAGGGTTGCTGGAAACACCATATATTTT.

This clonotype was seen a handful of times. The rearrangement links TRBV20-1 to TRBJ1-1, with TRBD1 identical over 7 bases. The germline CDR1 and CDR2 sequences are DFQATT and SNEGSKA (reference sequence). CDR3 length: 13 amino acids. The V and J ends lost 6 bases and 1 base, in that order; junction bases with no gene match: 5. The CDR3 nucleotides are TGCAGTGCCCTTTGGACAGGGAACACTGAAGCTTTCTTT. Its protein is CSALWTGNTEAFF.

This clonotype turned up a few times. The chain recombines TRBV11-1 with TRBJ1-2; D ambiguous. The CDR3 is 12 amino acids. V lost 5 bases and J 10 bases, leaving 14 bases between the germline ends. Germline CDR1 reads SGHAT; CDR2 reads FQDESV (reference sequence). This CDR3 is CASSRSDGHYTF. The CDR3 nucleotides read TGTGCCAGCAGCCGCTCGGACGGCCACTACACCTTC.

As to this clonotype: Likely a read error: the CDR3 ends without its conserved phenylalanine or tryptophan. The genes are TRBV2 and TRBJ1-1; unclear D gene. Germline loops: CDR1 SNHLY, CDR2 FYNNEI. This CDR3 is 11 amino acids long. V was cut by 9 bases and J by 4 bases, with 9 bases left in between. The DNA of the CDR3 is TGTGCCAGGGCCCAGACCACTGAAGCTTTCCTT. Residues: CARAQTTEAFL.

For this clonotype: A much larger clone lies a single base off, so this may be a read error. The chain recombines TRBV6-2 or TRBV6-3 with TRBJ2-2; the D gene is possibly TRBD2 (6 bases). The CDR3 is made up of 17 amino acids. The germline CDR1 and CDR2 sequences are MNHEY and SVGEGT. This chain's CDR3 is CASSYSISGATTGGLFF. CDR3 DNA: TGTGCCAGCAGTTACTCGATTTCGGGAGCGACCACCGGGGGGCTGTTTTTT.